Reported below is one T cell receptor beta chain. Its antigen is currently unknown. This sample is part of a study of T cell clonotyping in hematopoietic cell transplantation. V gave up 5 bases and J gave up 3 bases; unmatched junction bases: 6. This CDR3 comprises 14 residues. Germline assignment: CDR1 SGHAT and CDR2 FQNNGV. Clones were sequenced by immunoSEQ multiplex PCR, and TCRdb holds only the in-frame ones, with some missing. The sample has roughly 40,000 clones; about 95% are singletons. Study conclusions and caveats: After transplant, recipient diversity fell while pathologically expanded clonotypes grew through day 180. Higher Inverse Simpson Index values in graft donor and pretransplant recipient predicted broader posttransplant TCR diversity.

The source of this sequence is a man under 40 in good health. Some clones in this sample may be carry-over from other donors' samples. This chain connects TRBV11-2 to TRBJ1-1; 7 bases match TRBD1. The sequenced sample was peripheral blood mononuclear cells. This CDR3 is CASSDRARDTEAFF. The DNA for the CDR3 is TGTGCCAGCAGCGACAGGGCGCGGGACACTGAAGCTTTCTTT.